This T cell receptor (beta chain) was obtained from a study of post-analysis software for immune sequencing data. Looking at the study overall: The disease courses spanned relapsing-remitting, secondary progressive and progressive-relapsing forms of multiple sclerosis.

Study results and limitations: Included in a set of roughly five TRBV segments more frequent in patients than controls were TRBV5-6, TRBV5-1 and TRBV20-1. Controls showed significantly higher normalized Chao1 diversity than did multiple sclerosis patients.

Germline V gene lookup returns CDR1 KGHSH and CDR2 LQKENI. The V gene lost 0 bases and the J gene lost 2 bases, with 4 bases spanning the gap. The CDR3 extends over 14 amino acids. Remarks on this clonotype: Its target is not known.

Unique-molecular-identifier-tagged TCR beta cDNA libraries were used. Input amounts of roughly 0.9 to 10 million T cells were used. These gave some 500,000 cDNA molecules, so each molecule approximated one T cell. Each CDR3 protein gets one entry after TCRdb re-called the PCR reads with MiXCR. This table holds approximately 250,000 distinct CDR3 sequences, around 34% found once. This sequence was found in a girl under 18 with multiple sclerosis. The sequenced sample consisted of blood. The gene calls are TRBV18 and TRBJ2-2; no reliable D call. The CDR3 loop reads CASSPPGNTGELFF. The CDR3 DNA sequence: TGTGCCAGCTCACCACCGGGAAACACCGGGGAGCTGTTTTTT.